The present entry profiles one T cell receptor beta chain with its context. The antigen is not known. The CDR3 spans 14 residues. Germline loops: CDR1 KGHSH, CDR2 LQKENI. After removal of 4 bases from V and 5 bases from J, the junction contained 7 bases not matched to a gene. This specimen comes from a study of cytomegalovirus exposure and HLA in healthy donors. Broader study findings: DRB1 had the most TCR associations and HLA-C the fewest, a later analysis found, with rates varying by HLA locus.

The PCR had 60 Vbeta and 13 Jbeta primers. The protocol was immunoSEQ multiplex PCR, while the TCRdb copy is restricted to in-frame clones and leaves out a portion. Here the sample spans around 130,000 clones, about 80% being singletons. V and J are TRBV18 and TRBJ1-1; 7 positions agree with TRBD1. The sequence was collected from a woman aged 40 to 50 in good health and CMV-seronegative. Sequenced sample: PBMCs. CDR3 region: CASSRRGLGTEAFF. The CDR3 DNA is TGTGCCAGCTCACGTAGGGGGCTGGGGACTGAAGCTTTCTTT.